This entry is about one T cell receptor beta chain. Its specificity is not known. The data were obtained in a study of long-term antiretroviral therapy in people with HIV. Study-level information: The 2015 immediate-ART recommendation was preceded by the earliest samples by about a decade. Study outcomes and limitations: Following ART, diversity rose but still fell short of transplant donor controls. HIV repertoires spanned tighter CDR3 length ranges than controls did.

Assay version v3.0 of immunoSEQ was used, and it was run at survey level. Using immunoSEQ multiplex PCR, the repertoire was profiled, and TCRdb retains in-frame clones only, with some absent. The table records about 31,000 clones, approximately 92% of them present only once. CDR1 and CDR2 (germline): SGHTA, FQGNSA. V was pared by 5 bases and J by 2 bases, with 11 bases of the junction left unmatched. This CDR3 spans 16 amino acids. Sequenced here: unsorted PBMCs, sampled around 5 years after starting antiretroviral therapy. The rearrangement links TRBV7-2 to TRBJ2-7, with 8 positions matching TRBD1. This receptor was obtained from a middle-aged woman with HIV. CDR3 DNA sequence: TGTGCCAGCAGCGACCCGGACAGGGCAAAGACCTACGAGCAGTACTTC. This encodes CASSDPDRAKTYEQYF.